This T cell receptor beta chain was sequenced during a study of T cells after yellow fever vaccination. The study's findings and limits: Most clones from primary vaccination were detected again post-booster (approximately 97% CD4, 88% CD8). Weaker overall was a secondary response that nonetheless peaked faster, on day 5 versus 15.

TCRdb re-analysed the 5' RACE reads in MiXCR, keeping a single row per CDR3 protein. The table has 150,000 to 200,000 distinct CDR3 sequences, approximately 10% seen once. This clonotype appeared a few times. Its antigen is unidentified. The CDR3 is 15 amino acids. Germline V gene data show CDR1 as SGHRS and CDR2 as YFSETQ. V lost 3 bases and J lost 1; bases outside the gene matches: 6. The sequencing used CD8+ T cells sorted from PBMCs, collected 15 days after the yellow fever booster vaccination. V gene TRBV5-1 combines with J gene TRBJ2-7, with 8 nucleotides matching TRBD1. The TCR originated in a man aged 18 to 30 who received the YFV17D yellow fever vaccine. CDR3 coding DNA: TGCGCCAGCAGCTACTCAGGGGGCGCATCCTACGAGCAGTACTTC. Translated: CASSYSGGASYEQYF.